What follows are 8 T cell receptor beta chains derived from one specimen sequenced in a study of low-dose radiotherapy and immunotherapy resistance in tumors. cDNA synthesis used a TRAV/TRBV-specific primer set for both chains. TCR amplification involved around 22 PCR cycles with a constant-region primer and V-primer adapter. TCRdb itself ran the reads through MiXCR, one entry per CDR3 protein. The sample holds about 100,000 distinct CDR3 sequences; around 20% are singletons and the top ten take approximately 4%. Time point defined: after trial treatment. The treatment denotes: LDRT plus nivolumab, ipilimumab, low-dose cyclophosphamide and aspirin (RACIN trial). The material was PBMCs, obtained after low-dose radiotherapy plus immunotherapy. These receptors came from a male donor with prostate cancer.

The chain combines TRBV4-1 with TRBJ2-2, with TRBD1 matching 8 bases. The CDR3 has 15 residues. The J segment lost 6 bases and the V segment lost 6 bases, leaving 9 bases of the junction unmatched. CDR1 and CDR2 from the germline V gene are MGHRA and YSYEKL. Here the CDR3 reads CASRNPLDRAGELFF. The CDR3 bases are TGCGCCAGCAGAAACCCGTTGGACAGGGCCGGGGAGCTGTTTTTT.

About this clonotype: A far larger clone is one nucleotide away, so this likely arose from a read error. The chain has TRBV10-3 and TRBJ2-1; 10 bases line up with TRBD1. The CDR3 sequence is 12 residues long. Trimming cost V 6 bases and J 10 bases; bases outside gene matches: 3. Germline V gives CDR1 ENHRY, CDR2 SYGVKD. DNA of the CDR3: TGTGCCATCAGGGACAGGGGGGACGAGCAGTTCTTC. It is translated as CAIRDRGDEQFF.

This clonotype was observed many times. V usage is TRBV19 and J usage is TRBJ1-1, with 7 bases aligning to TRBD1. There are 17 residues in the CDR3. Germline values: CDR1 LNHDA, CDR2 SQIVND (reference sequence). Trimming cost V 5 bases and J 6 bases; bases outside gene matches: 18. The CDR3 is CASSGYRGMGGGAEAFF. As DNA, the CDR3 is TGTGCCAGTAGTGGATACAGGGGTATGGGTGGAGGCGCTGAAGCTTTCTTT.

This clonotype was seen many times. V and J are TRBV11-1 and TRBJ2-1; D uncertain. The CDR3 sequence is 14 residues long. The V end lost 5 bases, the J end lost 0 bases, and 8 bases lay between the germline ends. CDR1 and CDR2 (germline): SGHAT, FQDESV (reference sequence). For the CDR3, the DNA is TGTGCCAGCAGCCAAATGGGCTCCTACAATGAGCAGTTCTTC. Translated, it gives CASSQMGSYNEQFF.

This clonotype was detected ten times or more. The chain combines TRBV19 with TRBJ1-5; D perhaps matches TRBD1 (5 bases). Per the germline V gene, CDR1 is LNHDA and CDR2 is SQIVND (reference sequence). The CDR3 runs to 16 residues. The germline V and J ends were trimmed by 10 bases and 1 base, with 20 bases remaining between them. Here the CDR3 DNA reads TGTGCCACGGGGATGGAGCAGGGTCGAAGCAATCAGCCCCAGCATTTT. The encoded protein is CATGMEQGRSNQPQHF.

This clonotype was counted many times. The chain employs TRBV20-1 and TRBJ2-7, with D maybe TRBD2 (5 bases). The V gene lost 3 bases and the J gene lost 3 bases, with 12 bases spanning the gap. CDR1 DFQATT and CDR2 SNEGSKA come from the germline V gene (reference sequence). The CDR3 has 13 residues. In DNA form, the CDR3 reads TGCAGTGCTAGGGCTACCGGACTCTACGAGCAGTACTTC. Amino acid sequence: CSARATGLYEQYF.

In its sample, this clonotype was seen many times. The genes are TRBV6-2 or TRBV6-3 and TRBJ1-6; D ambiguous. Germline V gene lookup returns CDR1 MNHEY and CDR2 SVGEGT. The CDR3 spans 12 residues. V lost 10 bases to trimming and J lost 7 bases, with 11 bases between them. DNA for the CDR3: TGTGCCATCAGCCGGGAAAATTCACCCCTCCACTTT. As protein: CAISRENSPLHF.

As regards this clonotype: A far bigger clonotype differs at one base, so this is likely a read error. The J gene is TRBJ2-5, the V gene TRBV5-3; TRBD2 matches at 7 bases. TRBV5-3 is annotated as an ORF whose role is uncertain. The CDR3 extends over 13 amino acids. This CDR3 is CVSRAGEVETQYF. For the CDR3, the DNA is TGTGTCAGCCGGGCGGGGGAGGTGGAGACCCAGTACTTC.